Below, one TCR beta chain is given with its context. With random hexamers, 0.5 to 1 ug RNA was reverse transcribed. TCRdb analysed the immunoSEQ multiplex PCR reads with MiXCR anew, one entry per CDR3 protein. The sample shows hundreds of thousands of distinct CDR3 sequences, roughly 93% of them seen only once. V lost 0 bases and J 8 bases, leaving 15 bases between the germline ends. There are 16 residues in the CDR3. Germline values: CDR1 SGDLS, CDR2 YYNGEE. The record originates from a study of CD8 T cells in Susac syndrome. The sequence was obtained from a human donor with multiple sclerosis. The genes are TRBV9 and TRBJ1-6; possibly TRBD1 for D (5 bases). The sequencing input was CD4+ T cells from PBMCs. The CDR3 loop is CASSVGPPGLYSPLHF. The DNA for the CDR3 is TGTGCCAGCAGCGTAGGCCCCCCGGGACTTTATTCACCCCTCCACTTT.